The 17 T cell receptor beta chains below all came from one sample that was sequenced in a study of blood T cell repertoires in COVID-19. The method was immunoSEQ multiplex PCR; TCRdb's version includes in-frame clones alone and lacks a portion of them. The sample shows approximately 210,000 clones, 88% of them seen only once. Material: peripheral blood. Receptors were obtained from a human donor in a cohort sampled during active COVID-19.

The rearrangement links TRBV10-2 to TRBJ2-6, with D possibly being TRBD1 (5 bases). This CDR3 contains 19 residues. V gave up 7 bases and J gave up 3 bases, with 25 bases separating them. CDR1 is WSHSY, CDR2 SAAADI, per germline. The CDR3 DNA follows: TGCGCCAGCAAATTAATGGGGCCGAATTCTTTGGGTGGGGCCAACGTCCTGACTTTC. This sequence encodes CASKLMGPNSLGGANVLTF.

The chain uses TRBV18 and TRBJ1-2; 7 nucleotides line up with TRBD1. V lost 5 bases and J lost 1; bases outside the gene matches: 7. Germline V gene lookup returns CDR1 KGHSH and CDR2 LQKENI. The CDR3 loop spans 15 amino acids. CDR3 sequence: CASSSGQDNNYGYTF. CDR3 sequence (DNA): TGTGCCAGCTCATCCGGACAGGACAATAACTATGGCTACACCTTC. Full variable domain (remainder filled in from reference TRBV18 and TRBJ1-2): NAGVMQNPRHLVRRRGQEARLRCSPMKGHSHVYWYRQLPEEGLKFMVYLQKENIIDESGMPKERFSAEFPKEGPSILRIQQVVRGDSAAYFCASSSGQDNNYGYTFGSGTRLTVV.

V gene TRBV7-9 combines with J gene TRBJ1-2; 7 bases map to TRBD1. Germline V CDR1 and CDR2: SEHNR, FQNEAQ (reference sequence). Trimming at V came to 2 bases and at J to 5 bases, leaving 2 bases not matched to a gene. The CDR3 length is 13 residues. The CDR3 DNA reads TGTGCCAGCAGCTTAACGACAGGGTATGGCTACACCTTC. It encodes CASSLTTGYGYTF. Full variable domain (outside the CDR3, taken from reference TRBV7-9 and TRBJ1-2): DTGVSQNPRHKITKRGQNVTFRCDPISEHNRLYWYRQTLGQGPEFLTYFQNEAQLEKSRLLSDRFSAERPKGSFSTLEIQRTEQGDSAMYLCASSLTTGYGYTFGSGTRLTVV.

The chain joins TRBV4-1 to TRBJ2-3; a weak D match, TRBD1 (6 bases). There are 15 residues in the CDR3. V gave up 0 bases and J gave up 4 bases, with 11 bases separating them. Per germline, CDR1 MGHRA and CDR2 YSYEKL. For the CDR3, the DNA is TGCGCCAGCAGCCAAGAGGGGGCGCCTTCAGATACGCAGTATTTT. Translated: CASSQEGAPSDTQYF.

The chain couples TRBV7-2 to TRBJ2-7; TRBD1 matches at 10 bases. The CDR3 has 18 residues. Germline V gene lookup returns CDR1 SGHTA and CDR2 FQGNSA. Unmatched junction bases numbered 13, after V lost 1 base and J lost 4 bases. CDR3 bases: TGTGCCAGCAGCTTAGACGTCTTCCTGAGGGGACAGGGGTACGAGCAGTACTTC. Protein product: CASSLDVFLRGQGYEQYF.

V and J are TRBV27 and TRBJ2-7; TRBD1 is a possible D gene (7 bases). Germline loops: CDR1 MNHEY, CDR2 SMNVEV (reference sequence). This CDR3 region has 14 residues. The ends were cut back, 6 bases at V and 6 bases at J, with 18 bases in the middle. The DNA for the CDR3 is TGTGCCAGCAGGAGAGGGGGGACAGCCATCGAGCAGTACTTC. Encoded protein: CASRRGGTAIEQYF.

V and J are TRBV19 and TRBJ1-2, with D possibly being TRBD1 (5 bases). CDR1 and CDR2 from the germline V gene are LNHDA and SQIVND (reference sequence). There are 12 residues in the CDR3. Trimming cost V 3 bases and J 8 bases, with 10 bases left between them. CDR3 sequence: CASSIGGWGYTF. The CDR3 bases are TGTGCCAGTAGTATCGGGGGATGGGGCTACACCTTC.

In this sample, this clone turned up once. This chain uses TRBV30 with TRBJ1-2; D is uncertain. CDR3 length: 13 residues. In germline, CDR1 is GTSNPN, CDR2 SVGIG (reference sequence). V gave up 4 bases and J gave up 0 bases, with 9 bases separating them. CDR3 region: CAWTAAANYGYTF. The CDR3 DNA reads TGTGCCTGGACCGCCGCAGCTAACTATGGCTACACCTTC. The full variable domain, rest sourced from reference TRBV30 and TRBJ1-2, is SQTIHQWPATLVQPVGSPLSLECTVEGTSNPNLYWYRQAAGRGLQLLFYSVGIGQISSEVPQNLSASRPQDRQFILSSKKLLLSDSGFYLCAWTAAANYGYTFGSGTRLTVV.

This sequence joins TRBV2 and TRBJ2-5; D remains unclear. V was pared by 5 bases and J by 4 bases, with 11 bases between. CDR1 SNHLY and CDR2 FYNNEI come from the germline V gene. The CDR3 is made up of 13 amino acids. CDR3: CASSPGLGETQYF. In DNA, the CDR3 is TGTGCCAGCAGTCCAGGCCTGGGAGAGACCCAGTACTTC.

This chain connects TRBV28 to TRBJ1-5; 7 bases align to TRBD1. The germline V gene encodes CDR1 MDHEN and CDR2 SYDVKM. Trimming at V came to 2 bases and at J to 1 base, leaving 11 bases not matched to a gene. The CDR3 totals 18 residues. CDR3 DNA: TGTGCCAGCAGTTTAACCCCAGGACAGGTGAAGAGCAATCAGCCCCAGCATTTT. The encoded protein is CASSLTPGQVKSNQPQHF.

J is TRBJ2-3 and V is TRBV6-5, with 7 bases aligning to TRBD1. Per germline, CDR1 MNHEY and CDR2 SVGAGI. This CDR3 spans 15 amino acids. V lost 6 bases and J lost 3; bases outside the gene matches: 9. As DNA, the CDR3 is TGTGCCAGCAGCCAAACAGGGGTCGGTACAGATACGCAGTATTTT. This translates into CASSQTGVGTDTQYF.

The chain is built from TRBV11-2 and TRBJ2-7, with D tentatively TRBD2 (5 bases). Trimming removed 0 bases from V and 3 bases from J, with 12 bases in between. This CDR3 is built from 15 residues. CDR1 is SGHAT and CDR2 is FQNNGV in the germline V gene. CDR3 protein: CASSLDGGESYEQYF. CDR3 sequence (DNA): TGTGCCAGCAGCTTAGATGGTGGGGAGAGCTACGAGCAGTACTTC.

The V call is TRBV5-5, the J call TRBJ1-2; 10 bases match TRBD1. J was trimmed by 4 bases and V by 0 bases; bases with no gene match: 0. The CDR3 runs 14 residues. Germline assignment: CDR1 SGHKS and CDR2 YYEKEE (reference sequence). As DNA, the CDR3 is TGTGCCAGCAGCTTGGGACAGGGGGCCTATGGCTACACCTTC. Protein: CASSLGQGAYGYTF.

The chain recombines TRBV5-4 with TRBJ2-5, with TRBD2 identical over 10 bases. The CDR3 runs 18 residues. With V trimmed by 0 bases and J by 2 bases, 10 bases remained unmatched. Germline lookup yields CDR1 SGHNT and CDR2 YYREEE (reference sequence). The CDR3 nucleotides are TGTGCCAGCAGCTTGGGTCTAGCGGGAGCTAAGGGGCAAGAGACCCAGTACTTC. It yields the protein CASSLGLAGAKGQETQYF.

The chain recombines TRBV6-2 or TRBV6-3 with TRBJ2-5, with 13 bases lining up with TRBD2. Trimming removed 4 bases from V and 5 bases from J; junction bases left unmatched: 7. The CDR3 spans 16 residues. CDR1 MNHEY and CDR2 SVGEGT come from the germline V gene. CDR3 amino acids: CASSLGLAGVLETQYF. In nucleotides, the CDR3 is TGTGCCAGCAGTTTAGGACTAGCGGGGGTGTTGGAGACCCAGTACTTC.

This clone was detected once. The rearrangement joins TRBV9 to TRBJ1-1, with a tentative D call TRBD1 (6 bases). Between the trimmed V and J ends, which lost 4 bases and 7 bases, there was a span of 23 bases. Germline V CDR1 and CDR2: SGDLS, YYNGEE. The CDR3 is 16 amino acids. CDR3 DNA: TGTGCCAGCAGCACCCGGGACACCGGTCGATGGAATGAAGCTTTCTTT. This encodes CASSTRDTGRWNEAFF.

This chain connects TRBV2 to TRBJ2-5, with a possible D match to TRBD1 (5 bases). The CDR3 is 15 residues long. V was pared by 7 bases and J by 1 base, with 16 bases between. Germline lookup yields CDR1 SNHLY and CDR2 FYNNEI. For the CDR3, the DNA is TGTGCCAGCAAGTTAACGACAGTCCGCCAAGAGACCCAGTACTTC. This sequence encodes CASKLTTVRQETQYF.